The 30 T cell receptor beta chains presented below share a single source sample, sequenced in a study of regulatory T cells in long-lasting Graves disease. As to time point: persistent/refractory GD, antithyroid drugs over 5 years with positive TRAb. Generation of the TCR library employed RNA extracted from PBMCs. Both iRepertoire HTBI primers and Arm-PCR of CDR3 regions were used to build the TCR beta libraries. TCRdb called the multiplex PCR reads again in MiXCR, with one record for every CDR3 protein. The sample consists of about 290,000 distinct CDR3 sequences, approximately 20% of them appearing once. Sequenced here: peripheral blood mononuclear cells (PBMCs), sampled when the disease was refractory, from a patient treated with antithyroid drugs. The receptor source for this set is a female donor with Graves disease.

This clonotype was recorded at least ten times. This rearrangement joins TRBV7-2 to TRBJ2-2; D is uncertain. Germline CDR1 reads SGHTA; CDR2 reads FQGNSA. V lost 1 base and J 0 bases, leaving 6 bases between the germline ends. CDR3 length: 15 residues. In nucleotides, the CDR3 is TGTGCCAGCAGCTTAGGAGGCGCGAACACCGGGGAGCTGTTTTTT. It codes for CASSLGGANTGELFF.

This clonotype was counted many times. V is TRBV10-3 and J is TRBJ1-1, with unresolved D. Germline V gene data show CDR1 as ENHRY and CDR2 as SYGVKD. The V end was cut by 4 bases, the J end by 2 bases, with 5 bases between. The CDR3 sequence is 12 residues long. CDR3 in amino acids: CAISVGNTEAFF. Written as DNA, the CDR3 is TGTGCCATCAGTGTGGGAAACACTGAAGCTTTCTTT.

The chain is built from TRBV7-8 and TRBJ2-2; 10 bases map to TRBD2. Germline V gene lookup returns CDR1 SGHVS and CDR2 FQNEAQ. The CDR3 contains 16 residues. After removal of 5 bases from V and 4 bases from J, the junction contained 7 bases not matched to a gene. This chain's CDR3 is CASSTRTSGSTGELFF. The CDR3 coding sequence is TGTGCCAGCAGCACCAGGACTAGCGGATCCACCGGGGAGCTGTTTTTT. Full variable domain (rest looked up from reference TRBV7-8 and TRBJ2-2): GAGVSQSPRYKVAKRGQDVALRCDPISGHVSLFWYQQALGQGPEFLTYFQNEAQLDKSGLPSDRFFAERPEGSVSTLKIQRTQQEDSAVYLCASSTRTSGSTGELFFGEGSRLTVL.

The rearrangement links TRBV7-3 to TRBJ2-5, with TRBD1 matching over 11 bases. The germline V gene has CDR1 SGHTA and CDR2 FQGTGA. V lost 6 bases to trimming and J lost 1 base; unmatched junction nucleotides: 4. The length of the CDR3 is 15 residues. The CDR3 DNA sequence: TGTGCCAGCAGTCCCGGGACAGGGGGCCAAGAGACCCAGTACTTC. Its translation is CASSPGTGGQETQYF. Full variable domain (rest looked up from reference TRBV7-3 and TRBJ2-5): GAGVSQTPSNKVTEKGKYVELRCDPISGHTALYWYRQSLGQGPEFLIYFQGTGAADDSGLPNDRFFAVRPEGSVSTLKIQRTERGDSAVYLCASSPGTGGQETQYFGPGTRLLVL.

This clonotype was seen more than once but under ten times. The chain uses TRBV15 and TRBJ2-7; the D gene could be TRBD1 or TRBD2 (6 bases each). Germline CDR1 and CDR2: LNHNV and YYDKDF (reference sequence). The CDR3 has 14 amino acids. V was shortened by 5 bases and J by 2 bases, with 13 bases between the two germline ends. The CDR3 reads CATSGPGAAYEQYF. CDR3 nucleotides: TGTGCCACCAGCGGGCCGGGGGCTGCCTACGAGCAGTACTTC.

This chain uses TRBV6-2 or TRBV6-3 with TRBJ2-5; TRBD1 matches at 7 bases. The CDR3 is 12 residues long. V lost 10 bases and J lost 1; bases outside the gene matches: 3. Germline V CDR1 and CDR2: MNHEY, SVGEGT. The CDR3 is CATRDSQETQYF. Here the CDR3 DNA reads TGTGCCACCCGGGACAGCCAAGAGACCCAGTACTTC.

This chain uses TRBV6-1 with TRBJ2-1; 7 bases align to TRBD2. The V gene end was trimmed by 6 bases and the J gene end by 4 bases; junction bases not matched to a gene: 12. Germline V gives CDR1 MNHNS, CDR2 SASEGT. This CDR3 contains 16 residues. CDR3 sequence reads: CASSRPGSGIYNEQFF. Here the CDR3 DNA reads TGTGCCAGCAGCCGCCCGGGGAGCGGGATATACAATGAGCAGTTCTTC.

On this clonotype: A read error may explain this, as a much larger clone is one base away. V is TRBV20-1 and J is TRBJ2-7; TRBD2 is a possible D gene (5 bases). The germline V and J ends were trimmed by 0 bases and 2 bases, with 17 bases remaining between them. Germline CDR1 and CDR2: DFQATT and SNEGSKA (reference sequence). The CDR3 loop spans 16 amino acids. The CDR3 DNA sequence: TGCAGTGCTAGAGACGGAGGACGGAAAATTCCCTACGAGCAGTACTTC. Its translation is CSARDGGRKIPYEQYF.

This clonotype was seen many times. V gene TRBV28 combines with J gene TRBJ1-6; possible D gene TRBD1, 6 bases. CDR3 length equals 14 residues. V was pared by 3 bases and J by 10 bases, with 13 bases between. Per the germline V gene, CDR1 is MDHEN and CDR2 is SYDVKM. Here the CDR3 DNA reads TGTGCCAGCAGTTTTTTTCAGGGGAGGTCACCCCTCCACTTT. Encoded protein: CASSFFQGRSPLHF.

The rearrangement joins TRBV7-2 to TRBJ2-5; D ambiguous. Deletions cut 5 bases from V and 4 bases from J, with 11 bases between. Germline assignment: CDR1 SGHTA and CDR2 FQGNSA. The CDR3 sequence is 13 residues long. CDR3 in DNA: TGTGCCAGCAGCCCCGGCGAAGTAGAGACCCAGTACTTC. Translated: CASSPGEVETQYF.

Written as DNA, the CDR3 is TGTGCCAGCAGTCGATCTCCCAATGAGCAGTTCTTC. This encodes CASSRSPNEQFF. V and J are TRBV7-2 and TRBJ2-1; D uncertain. This CDR3 is built from 12 residues. The ends were cut back, 6 bases at V and 6 bases at J, with 9 bases in the middle. CDR1 is SGHTA and CDR2 is FQGNSA in the germline V gene.

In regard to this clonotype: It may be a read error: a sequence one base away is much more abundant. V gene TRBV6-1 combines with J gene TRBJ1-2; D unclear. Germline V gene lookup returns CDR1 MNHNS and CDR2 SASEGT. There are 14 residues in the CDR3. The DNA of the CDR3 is TGTGCCAGCAGTGAAGTTTACGCGAACTATGGCTGCACCTTC. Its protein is CASSEVYANYGCTF.

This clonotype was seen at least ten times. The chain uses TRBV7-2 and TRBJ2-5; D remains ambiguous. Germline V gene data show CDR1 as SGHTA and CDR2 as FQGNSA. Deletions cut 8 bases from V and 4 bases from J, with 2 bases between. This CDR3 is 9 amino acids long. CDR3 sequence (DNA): TGTGCCAGCGGAGAGACCCAGTACTTC. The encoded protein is CASGETQYF.

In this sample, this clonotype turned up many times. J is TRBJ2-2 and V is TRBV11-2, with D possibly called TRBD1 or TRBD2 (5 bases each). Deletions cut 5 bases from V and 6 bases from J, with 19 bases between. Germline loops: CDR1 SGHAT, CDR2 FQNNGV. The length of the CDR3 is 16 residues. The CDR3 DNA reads TGTGCCAGCAGCCGCTGGAAGGGGCAGAGGGCCGGGGAGCTGTTTTTT. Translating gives CASSRWKGQRAGELFF.

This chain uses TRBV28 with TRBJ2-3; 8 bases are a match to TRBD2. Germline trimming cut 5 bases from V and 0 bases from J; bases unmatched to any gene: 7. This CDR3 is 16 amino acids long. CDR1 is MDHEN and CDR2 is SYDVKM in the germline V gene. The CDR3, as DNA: TGTGCCAGCAGTGATACTAGCGGAACTAGCACAGATACGCAGTATTTT. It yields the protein CASSDTSGTSTDTQYF.

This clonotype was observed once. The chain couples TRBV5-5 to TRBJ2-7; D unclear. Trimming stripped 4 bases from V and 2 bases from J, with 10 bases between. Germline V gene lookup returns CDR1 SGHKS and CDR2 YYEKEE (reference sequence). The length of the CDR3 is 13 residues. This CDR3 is CASSPPRPYEQYF. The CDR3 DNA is TGTGCCAGCAGCCCCCCGAGACCCTACGAGCAGTACTTC.

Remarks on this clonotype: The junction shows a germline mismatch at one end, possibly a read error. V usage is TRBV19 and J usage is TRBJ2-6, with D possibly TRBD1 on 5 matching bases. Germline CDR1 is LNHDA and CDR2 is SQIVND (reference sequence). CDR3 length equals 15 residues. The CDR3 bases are TGTGCCAGTAGTATAGGGGGTTCTGGGGCCAACGTCCTGATTTTC. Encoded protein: CASSIGGSGANVLIF.

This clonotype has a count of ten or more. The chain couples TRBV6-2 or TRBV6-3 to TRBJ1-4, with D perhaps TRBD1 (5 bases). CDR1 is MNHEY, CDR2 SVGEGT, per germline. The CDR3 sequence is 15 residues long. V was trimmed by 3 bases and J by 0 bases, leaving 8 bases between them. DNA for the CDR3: TGTGCCAGCAGTTATTTGGGGCCAACTAATGAAAAACTGTTTTTT. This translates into CASSYLGPTNEKLFF.

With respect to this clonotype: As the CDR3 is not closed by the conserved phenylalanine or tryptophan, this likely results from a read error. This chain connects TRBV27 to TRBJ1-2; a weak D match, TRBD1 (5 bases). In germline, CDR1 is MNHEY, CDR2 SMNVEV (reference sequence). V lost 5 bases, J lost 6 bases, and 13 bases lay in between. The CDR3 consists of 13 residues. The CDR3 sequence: CASSRGLFDGYTS. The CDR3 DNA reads TGTGCCAGCAGTCGGGGGTTGTTCGATGGCTACACCTCC.

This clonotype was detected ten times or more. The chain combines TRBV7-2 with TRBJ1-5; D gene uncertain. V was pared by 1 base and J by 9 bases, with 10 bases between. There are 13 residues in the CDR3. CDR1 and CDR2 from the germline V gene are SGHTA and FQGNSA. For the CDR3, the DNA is TGTGCCAGCAGCTTAGAAGGACGGAGGCCCCAGCATTTT. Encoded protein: CASSLEGRRPQHF.

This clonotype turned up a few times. CDR3 nucleotides: TGTGCCAGCAGTGCGGCAGGGGTGGGCAATCAGCCCCAGCATTTT. It translates to CASSAAGVGNQPQHF. V is TRBV6-2 or TRBV6-3 and J is TRBJ1-5, with D possibly TRBD1 on 6 matching bases. V dropped 5 bases and J dropped 2 bases, with 13 bases sitting between them. CDR3 length equals 15 residues. Germline CDR1 and CDR2: MNHEY and SVGEGT.

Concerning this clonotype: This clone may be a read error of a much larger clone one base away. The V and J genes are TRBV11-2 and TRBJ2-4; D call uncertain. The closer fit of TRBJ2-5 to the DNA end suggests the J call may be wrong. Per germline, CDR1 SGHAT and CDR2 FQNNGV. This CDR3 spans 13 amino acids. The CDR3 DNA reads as TGTGCCAGCAGCTTAGGTTACACGGAGACCCAGTACTTC. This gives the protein CASSLGYTETQYF.

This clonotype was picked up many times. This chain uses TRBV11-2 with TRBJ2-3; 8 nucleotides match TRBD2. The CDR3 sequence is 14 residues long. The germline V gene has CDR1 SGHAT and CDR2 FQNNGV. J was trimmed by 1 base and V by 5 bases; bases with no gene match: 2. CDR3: CASSAAGGTDTQYF. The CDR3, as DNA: TGTGCCAGCAGCGCAGCGGGAGGCACAGATACGCAGTATTTT.

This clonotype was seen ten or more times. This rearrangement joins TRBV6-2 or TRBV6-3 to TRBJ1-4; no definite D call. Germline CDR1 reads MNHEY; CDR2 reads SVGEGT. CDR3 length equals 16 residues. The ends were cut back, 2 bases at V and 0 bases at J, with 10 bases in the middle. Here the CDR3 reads CASSYALRSTNEKLFF. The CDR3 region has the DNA TGTGCCAGCAGTTACGCGCTCCGATCAACTAATGAAAAACTGTTTTTT.

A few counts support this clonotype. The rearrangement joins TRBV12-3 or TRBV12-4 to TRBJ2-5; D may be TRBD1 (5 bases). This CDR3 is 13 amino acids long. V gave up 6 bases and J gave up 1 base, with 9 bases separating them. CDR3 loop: CASRSQGQETQYF. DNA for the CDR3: TGTGCCAGCAGGAGCCAGGGCCAAGAGACCCAGTACTTC.

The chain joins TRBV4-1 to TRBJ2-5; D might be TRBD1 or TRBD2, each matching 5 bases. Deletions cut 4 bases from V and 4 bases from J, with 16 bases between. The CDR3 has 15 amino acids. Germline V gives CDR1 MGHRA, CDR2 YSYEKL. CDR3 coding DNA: TGCGCCAGCAGCCTTGAGGGCAGGGAATCAGAGACCCAGTACTTC. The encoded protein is CASSLEGRESETQYF.

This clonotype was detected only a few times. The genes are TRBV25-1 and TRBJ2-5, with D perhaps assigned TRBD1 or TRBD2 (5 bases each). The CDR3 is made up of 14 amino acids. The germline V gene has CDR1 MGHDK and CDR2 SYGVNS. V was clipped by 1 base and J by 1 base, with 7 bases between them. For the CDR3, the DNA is TGTGCCAGCAGTGAATTTGGGACCCAAGAGACCCAGTACTTC. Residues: CASSEFGTQETQYF.

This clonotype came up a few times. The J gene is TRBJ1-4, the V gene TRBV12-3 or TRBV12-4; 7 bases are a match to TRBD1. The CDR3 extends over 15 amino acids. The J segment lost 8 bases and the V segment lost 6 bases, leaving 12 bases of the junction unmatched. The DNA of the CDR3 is TGTGCCAGCAGATCCCGACAGGGAGGTCAAGAAAAACTGTTTTTT. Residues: CASRSRQGGQEKLFF.

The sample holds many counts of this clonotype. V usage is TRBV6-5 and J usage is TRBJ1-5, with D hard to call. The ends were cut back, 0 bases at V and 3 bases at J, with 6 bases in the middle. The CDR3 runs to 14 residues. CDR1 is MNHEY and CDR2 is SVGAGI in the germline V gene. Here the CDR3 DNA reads TGTGCCAGCAGTTACTCGAACGACAATCAGCCCCAGCATTTT. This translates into CASSYSNDNQPQHF.

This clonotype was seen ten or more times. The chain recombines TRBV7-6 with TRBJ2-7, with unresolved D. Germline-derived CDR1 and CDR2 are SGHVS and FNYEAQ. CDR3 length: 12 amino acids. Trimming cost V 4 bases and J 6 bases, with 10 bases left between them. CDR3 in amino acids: CASSSGLGEQYF. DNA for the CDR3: TGTGCCAGCAGCTCAGGATTGGGCGAGCAGTACTTC.